This TCR beta chain was recorded in a study of siplizumab effects on memory and regulatory T cells. The table came from immunoSEQ multiplex PCR; TCRdb's copy has only in-frame clones and leaves some out. The table lists roughly 93,000 clones, around 94% of them singletons. This CDR3 is 15 amino acids long. J gave up 4 bases and V 6 bases, and 9 bases lay outside the gene matches. Germline values: CDR1 MNHEY, CDR2 SVGAGI. The J gene is TRBJ2-4, the V gene TRBV6-5; 7 bases line up with TRBD2. The sequence was collected from a human donor in good health. The sequencing sample was made of non-Treg CD4+ T cells sorted from blood. Here the CDR3 reads CASRTGTGGKNIQYF. Here the CDR3 DNA reads TGTGCCAGCAGGACCGGGACGGGGGGTAAAAACATTCAGTACTTC.